This TCR beta chain derives from a study of cytomegalovirus exposure and HLA in healthy donors. Study overall: Earlier, fewer than 130 million unique TCR beta sequences were recovered from 200 million or so T cells by an analysis.

With V trimmed by 3 bases and J by 7 bases, 5 bases remained unmatched. Germline CDR1 reads SGHAT; CDR2 reads FQNNGV. CDR3 length: 15 amino acids. As for this clone: Its antigen remains unidentified.

Study-level results: V segments that were indistinguishable, TRBV6-2 and TRBV6-3 among them, were omitted from analysis. About 87% or about 30% of the time was how often most TCR beta V segments were productive, according to an earlier analysis. For presence/absence analyses, sequencing depth was assumed to be roughly uniform across donors.

Use of 60 Vbeta and 13 Jbeta primers characterized the PCR. Method: immunoSEQ multiplex PCR; TCRdb's copy keeps in-frame clones and lacks some. This sample has approximately 150,000 clones, with around 81% found just once. The sequenced material came from PBMCs. The V and J genes are TRBV11-2 and TRBJ1-4; TRBD1 matches at 10 bases. The clonotype was recovered from a woman between 40 and 55 years old in good health and CMV-seronegative. As DNA, the CDR3 is TGTGCCAGCAGCTTCCGGGACAGGGGAGGTGAAAAACTGTTTTTT. It translates to CASSFRDRGGEKLFF.